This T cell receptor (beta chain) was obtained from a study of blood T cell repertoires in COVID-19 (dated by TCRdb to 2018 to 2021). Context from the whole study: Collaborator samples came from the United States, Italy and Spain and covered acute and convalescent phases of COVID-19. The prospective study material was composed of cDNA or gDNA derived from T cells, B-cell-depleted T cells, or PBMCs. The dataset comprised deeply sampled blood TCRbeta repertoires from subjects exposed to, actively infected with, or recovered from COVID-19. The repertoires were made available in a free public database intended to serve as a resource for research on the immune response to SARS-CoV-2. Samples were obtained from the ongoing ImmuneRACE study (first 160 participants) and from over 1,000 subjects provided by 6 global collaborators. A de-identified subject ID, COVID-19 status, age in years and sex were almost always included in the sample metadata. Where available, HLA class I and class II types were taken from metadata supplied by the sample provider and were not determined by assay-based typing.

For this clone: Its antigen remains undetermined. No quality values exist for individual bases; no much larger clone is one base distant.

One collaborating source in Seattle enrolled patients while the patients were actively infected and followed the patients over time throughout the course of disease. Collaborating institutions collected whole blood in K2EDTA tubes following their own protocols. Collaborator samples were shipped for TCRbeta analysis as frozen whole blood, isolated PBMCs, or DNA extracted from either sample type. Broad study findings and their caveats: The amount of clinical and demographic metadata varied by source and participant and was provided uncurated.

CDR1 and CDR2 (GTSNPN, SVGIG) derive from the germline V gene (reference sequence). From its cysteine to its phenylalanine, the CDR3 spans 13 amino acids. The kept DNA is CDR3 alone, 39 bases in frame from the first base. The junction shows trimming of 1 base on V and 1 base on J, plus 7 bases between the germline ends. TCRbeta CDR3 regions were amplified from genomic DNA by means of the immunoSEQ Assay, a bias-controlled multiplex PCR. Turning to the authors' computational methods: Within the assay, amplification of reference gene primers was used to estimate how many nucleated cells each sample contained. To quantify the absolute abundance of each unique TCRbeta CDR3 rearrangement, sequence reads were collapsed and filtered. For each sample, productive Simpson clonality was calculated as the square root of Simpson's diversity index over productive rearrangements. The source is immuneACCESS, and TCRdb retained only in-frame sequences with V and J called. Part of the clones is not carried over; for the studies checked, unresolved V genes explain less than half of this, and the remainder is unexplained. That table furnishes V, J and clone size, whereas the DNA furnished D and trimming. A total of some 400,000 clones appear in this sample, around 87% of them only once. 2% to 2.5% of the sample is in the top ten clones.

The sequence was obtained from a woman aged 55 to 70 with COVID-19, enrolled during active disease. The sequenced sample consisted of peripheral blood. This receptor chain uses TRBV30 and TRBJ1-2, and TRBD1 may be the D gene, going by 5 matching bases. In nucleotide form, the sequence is TGTGCCTGGAGTGGCGACAGTAACTATGGCTACACCTTC. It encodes CAWSGDSNYGYTF.